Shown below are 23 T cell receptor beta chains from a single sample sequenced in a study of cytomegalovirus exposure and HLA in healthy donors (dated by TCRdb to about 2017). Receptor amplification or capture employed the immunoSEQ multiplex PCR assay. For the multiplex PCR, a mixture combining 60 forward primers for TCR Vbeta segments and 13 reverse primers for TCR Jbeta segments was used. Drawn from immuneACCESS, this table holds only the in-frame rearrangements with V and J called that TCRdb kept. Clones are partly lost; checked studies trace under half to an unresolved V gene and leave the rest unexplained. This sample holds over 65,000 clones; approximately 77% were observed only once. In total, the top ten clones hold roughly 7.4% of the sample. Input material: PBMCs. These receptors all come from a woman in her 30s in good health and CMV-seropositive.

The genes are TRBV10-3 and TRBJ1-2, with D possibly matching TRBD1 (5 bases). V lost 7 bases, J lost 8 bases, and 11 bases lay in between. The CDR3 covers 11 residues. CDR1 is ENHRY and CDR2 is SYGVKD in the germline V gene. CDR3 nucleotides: TGTGCCATCAAAGGGGATAGCGGCTACACCTTC. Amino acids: CAIKGDSGYTF.

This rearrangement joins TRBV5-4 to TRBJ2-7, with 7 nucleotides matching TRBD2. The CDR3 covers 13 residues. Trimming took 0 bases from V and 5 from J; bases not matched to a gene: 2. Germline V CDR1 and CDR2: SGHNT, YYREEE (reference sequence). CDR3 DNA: TGTGCCAGCAGCTTGGGGACTAGTGACGAGCAGTACTTC. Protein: CASSLGTSDEQYF.

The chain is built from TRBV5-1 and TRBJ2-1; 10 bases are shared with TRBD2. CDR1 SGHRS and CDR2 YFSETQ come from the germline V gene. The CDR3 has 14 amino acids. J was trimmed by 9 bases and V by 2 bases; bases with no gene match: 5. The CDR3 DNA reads TGCGCCAGCAGCTTCAGTACTAGCGGGACTGAGCAGTTCTTC. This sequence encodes CASSFSTSGTEQFF. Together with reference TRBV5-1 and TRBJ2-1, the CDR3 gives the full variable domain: KAGVTQTPRYLIKTRGQQVTLSCSPISGHRSVSWYQQTPGQGLQFLFEYFSETQRNKGNFPGRFSGRQFSNSRSEMNVSTLELGDSALYLCASSFSTSGTEQFFGPGTRLTVL.

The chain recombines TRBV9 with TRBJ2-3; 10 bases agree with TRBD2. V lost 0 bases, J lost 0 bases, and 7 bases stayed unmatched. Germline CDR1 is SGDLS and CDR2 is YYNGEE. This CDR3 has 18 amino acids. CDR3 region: CASSVASGSQISTDTQYF. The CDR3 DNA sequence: TGTGCCAGCAGCGTAGCTAGCGGGAGTCAAATTAGCACAGATACGCAGTATTTT.

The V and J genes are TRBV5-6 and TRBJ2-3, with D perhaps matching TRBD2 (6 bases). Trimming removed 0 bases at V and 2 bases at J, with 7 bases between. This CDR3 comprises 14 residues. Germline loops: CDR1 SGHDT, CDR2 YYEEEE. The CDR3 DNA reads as TGTGCCAGCAGCTTGGAGGGACTCACAGATACGCAGTATTTT. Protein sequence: CASSLEGLTDTQYF.

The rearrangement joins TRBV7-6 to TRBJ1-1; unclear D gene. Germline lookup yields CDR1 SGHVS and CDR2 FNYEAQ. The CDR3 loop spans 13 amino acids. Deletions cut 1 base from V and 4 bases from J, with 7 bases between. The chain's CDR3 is CASSLVGSTEAFF. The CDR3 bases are TGTGCCAGCAGCTTAGTCGGTAGCACTGAAGCTTTCTTT. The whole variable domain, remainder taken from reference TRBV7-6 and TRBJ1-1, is GAGVSQSPRYKVTKRGQDVALRCDPISGHVSLYWYRQALGQGPEFLTYFNYEAQQDKSGLPNDRFSAERPEGSISTLTIQRTEQRDSAMYRCASSLVGSTEAFFGQGTRLTVV.

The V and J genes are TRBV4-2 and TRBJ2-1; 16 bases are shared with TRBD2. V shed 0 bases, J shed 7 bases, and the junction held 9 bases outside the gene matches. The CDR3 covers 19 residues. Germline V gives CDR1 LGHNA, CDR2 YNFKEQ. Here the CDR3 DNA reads TGTGCCAGCAGCCAAGATCCCGGGACTAGCGGGAGGGTGGTAAATGAGCAGTTCTTC. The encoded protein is CASSQDPGTSGRVVNEQFF.

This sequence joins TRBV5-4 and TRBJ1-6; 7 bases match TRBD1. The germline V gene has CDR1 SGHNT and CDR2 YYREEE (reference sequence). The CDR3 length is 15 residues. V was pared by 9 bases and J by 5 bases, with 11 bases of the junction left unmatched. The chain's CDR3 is CATRLDRVHNSPLHF. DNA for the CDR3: TGTGCCACTCGCCTTGACAGGGTACATAATTCACCCCTCCACTTT.

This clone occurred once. The CDR3 DNA sequence: TGTGCCAGCAGTGATACTCGCTCCGAGCAGTACTTC. Translated: CASSDTRSEQYF. V is TRBV28 and J is TRBJ2-7; no definite D call. From germline, CDR1 is MDHEN and CDR2 SYDVKM. V shed 5 bases and J shed 6 bases, with 11 bases lying between them. The CDR3 spans 12 residues.

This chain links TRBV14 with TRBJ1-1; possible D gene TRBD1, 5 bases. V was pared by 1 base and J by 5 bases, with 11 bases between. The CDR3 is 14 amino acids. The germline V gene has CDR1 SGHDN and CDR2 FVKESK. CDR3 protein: CASSQVRGWTEAFF. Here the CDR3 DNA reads TGTGCCAGCAGCCAAGTGCGGGGGTGGACTGAAGCTTTCTTT.

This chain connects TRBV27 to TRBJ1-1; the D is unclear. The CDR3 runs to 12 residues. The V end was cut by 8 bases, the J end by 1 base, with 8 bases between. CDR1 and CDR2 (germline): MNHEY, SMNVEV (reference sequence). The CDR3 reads CASGRGNTEAFF. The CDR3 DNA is TGTGCCAGCGGAAGAGGGAACACTGAAGCTTTCTTT.

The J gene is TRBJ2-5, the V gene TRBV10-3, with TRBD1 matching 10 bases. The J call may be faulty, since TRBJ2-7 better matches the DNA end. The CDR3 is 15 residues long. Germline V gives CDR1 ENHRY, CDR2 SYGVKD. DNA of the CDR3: TGTGCCATCAGTGAACCGGGACAGGGGTCGGACGAGCAGTACTTC. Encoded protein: CAISEPGQGSDEQYF.

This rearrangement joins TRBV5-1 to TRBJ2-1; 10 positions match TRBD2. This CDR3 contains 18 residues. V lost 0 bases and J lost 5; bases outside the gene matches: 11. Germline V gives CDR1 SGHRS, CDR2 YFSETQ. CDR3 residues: CASSLARTSGGPHNEQFF. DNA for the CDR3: TGCGCCAGCAGCTTGGCAAGGACTAGCGGTGGCCCTCACAATGAGCAGTTCTTC.

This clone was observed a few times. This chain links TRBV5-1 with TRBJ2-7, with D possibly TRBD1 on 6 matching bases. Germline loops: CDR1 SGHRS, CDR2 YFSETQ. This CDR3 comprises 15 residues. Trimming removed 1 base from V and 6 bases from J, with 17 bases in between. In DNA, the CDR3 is TGCGCCAGCAGCTTGCAACTCCAGGGGCAACGCGAGCAGTACTTC. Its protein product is CASSLQLQGQREQYF.

CDR3 nucleotide sequence: TGTGCCACCAGCAGAGATCTCAGGGTGTACGAGCAGTACTTC. Translation gives CATSRDLRVYEQYF. This chain connects TRBV15 to TRBJ2-7; possibly TRBD1 for D (5 bases). The germline CDR1 and CDR2 sequences are LNHNV and YYDKDF (reference sequence). The germline V and J ends were trimmed by 0 bases and 4 bases, with 10 bases remaining between them. This CDR3 contains 14 residues.

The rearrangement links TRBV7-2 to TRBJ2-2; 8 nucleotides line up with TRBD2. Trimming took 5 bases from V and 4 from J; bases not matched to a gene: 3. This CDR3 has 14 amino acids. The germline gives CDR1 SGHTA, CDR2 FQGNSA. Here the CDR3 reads CASSPSGGTGELFF. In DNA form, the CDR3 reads TGTGCCAGCAGCCCGAGCGGGGGCACCGGGGAGCTGTTTTTT.

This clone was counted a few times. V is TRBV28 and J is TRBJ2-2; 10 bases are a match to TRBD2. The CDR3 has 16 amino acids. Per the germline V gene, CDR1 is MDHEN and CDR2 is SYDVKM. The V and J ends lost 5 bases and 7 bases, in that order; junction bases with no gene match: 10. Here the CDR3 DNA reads TGTGCCAGCAGTACTGGACTAGCGGTGACAGGCGGGGAGCTGTTTTTT. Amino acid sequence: CASSTGLAVTGGELFF.

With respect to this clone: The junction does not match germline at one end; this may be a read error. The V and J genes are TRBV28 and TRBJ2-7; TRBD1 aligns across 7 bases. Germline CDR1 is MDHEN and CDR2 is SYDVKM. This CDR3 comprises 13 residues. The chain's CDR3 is CTSSLGGTGEQYF. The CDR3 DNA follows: TGTACCAGCAGCCTAGGGGGCACAGGAGAGCAGTACTTC.

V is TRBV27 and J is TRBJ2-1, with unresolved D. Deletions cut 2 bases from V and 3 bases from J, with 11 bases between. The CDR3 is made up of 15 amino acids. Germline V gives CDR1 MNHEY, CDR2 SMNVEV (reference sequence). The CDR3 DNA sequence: TGTGCCAGCAGTTTAAGTAGTACCCTCTACAATGAGCAGTTCTTC. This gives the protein CASSLSSTLYNEQFF.

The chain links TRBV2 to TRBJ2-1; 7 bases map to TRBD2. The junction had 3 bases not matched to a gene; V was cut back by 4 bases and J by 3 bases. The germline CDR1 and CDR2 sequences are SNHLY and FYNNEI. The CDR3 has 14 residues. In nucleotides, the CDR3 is TGTGCCAGCAGTGCCGAGCGGGGCTACAATGAGCAGTTCTTC. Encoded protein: CASSAERGYNEQFF.

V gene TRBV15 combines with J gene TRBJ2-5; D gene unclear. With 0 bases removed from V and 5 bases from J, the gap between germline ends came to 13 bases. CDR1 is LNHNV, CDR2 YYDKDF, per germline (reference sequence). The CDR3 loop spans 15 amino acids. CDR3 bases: TGTGCCACCAGCAGAGATCTACAGACATGGGAGACCCAGTACTTC. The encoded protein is CATSRDLQTWETQYF.

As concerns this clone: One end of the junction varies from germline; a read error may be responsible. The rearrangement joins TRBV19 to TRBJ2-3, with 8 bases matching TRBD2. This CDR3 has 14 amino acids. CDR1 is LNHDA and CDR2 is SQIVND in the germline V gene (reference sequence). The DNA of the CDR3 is TGTGCCACTAGTCGGGAGGGCCTCACAGATACGCAGTATTTT. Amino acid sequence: CATSREGLTDTQYF.

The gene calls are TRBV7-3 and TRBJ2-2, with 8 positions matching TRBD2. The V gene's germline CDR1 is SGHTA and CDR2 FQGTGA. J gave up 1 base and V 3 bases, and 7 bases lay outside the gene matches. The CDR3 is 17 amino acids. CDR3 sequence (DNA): TGTGCCAGCAGCTTCCCGGGACTAGTGAAGAACACCGGGGAGCTGTTTTTT. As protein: CASSFPGLVKNTGELFF.